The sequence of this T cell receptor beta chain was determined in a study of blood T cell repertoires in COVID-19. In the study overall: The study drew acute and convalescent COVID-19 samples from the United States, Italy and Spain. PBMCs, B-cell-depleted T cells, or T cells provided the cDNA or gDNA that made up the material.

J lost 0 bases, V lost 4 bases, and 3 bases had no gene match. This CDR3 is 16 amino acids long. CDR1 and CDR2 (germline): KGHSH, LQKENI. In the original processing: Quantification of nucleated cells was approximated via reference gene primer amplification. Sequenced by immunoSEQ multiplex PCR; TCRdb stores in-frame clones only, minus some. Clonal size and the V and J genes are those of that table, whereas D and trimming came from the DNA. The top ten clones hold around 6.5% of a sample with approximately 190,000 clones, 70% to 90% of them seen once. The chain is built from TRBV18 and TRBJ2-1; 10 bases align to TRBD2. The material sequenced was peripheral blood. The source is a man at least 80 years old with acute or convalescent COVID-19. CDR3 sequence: CASSLRTSGSYNEQFF. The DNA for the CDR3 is TGTGCCAGCTCACTCCGGACTAGCGGCTCCTACAATGAGCAGTTCTTC.